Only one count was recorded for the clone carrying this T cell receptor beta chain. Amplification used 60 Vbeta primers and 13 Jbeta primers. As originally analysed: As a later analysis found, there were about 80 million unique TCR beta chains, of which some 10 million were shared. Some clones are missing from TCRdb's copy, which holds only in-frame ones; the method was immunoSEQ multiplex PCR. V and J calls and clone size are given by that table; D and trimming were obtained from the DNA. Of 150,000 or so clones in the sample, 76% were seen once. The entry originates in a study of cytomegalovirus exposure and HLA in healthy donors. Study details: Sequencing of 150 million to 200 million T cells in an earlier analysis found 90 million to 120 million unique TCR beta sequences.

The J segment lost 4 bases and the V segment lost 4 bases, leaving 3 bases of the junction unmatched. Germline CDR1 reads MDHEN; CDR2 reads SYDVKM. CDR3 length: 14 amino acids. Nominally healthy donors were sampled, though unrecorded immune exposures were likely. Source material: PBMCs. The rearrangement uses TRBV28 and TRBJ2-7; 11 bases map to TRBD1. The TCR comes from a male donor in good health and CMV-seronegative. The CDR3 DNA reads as TGTGCCAGCAGTTCCCGGGACAGGGGGTACGAGCAGTACTTC. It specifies CASSSRDRGYEQYF.